These 27 T cell receptor beta chains originate from one sample sequenced in a study of CD8 T cells in ankylosing spondylitis. Study-wide points: Typical of ankylosing spondylitis blood, it appeared, was a TCR beta motif of roughly eight highly homologous variants.

TCRdb independently ran MiXCR on the 5' RACE reads; one entry per CDR3 protein. Among over 600,000 distinct CDR3 sequences, under 20% were seen once, and the ten largest hold around 20%. These TCRs' antigens remain unknown. The specimen was blood, either unsorted or a sorted T cell fraction (not recorded which). The receptors here all came from a male donor with ankylosing spondylitis.

The CDR3 DNA is TGCGCCAGCAGCCCGGAGTGGGGCATGGTTGAGACCCAGTACTTC. It yields the protein CASSPEWGMVETQYF. The chain has TRBV5-1 and TRBJ2-5; tentative D call: TRBD1 (5 bases). Germline V gene sequence: CDR1 SGHRS, CDR2 YFSETQ. V lost 4 bases and J lost 5, with 18 bases in between. The CDR3 runs to 15 residues.

This clonotype was observed many times. The V gene is TRBV20-1, the J gene TRBJ2-3, with no clear D. Per the germline V gene, CDR1 is DFQATT and CDR2 is SNEGSKA (reference sequence). Trimming removed 0 bases at V and 4 bases at J, with 5 bases between. The CDR3 is 12 residues long. The chain's CDR3 is CSARDWADTQYF. Here the CDR3 DNA reads TGCAGTGCTAGAGATTGGGCAGATACGCAGTATTTT.

This clonotype has more than one count but fewer than ten. This chain links TRBV29-1 with TRBJ2-1; D may match TRBD1 or TRBD2 (5 bases each). The CDR3 totals 13 residues. Trimming shortened V by 4 bases and J by 1 base, and 8 bases separated the two germline ends. The V gene's germline CDR1 is SQVTM and CDR2 ANQGSEA. CDR3 protein: CSVVRESYNEQFF. CDR3 nucleotide sequence: TGCAGCGTTGTCAGGGAGTCCTACAATGAGCAGTTCTTC.

This CDR3 reads CASTPSETYEQYF. The CDR3 nucleotides read TGTGCCAGCACCCCTAGCGAGACCTACGAGCAGTACTTC. This sequence joins TRBV28 and TRBJ2-7; tentative D call: TRBD2 (6 bases). Germline CDR1 MDHEN, CDR2 SYDVKM. The CDR3 totals 13 residues. The ends were cut back, 7 bases at V and 2 bases at J, with 12 bases in the middle.

The J gene is TRBJ1-3, the V gene TRBV3-1; D not resolved. The CDR3 is 12 amino acids. Germline CDR1 is LGHDT and CDR2 is YNNKEL (reference sequence). Trimming took 1 base from V and 8 from J, leaving 6 bases between them. DNA for the CDR3: TGTGCCAGCAGCCAAGTGATGCACACCATATATTTT. Its translation is CASSQVMHTIYF. Using reference TRBV3-1 and TRBJ1-3 for the parts outside the CDR3, the full variable domain is DTAVSQTPKYLVTQMGNDKSIKCEQNLGHDTMYWYKQDSKKFLKIMFSYNNKELIINETVPNRFSPKSPDKAHLNLHINSLELGDSAVYFCASSQVMHTIYFGEGSWLTVV.

In this sample, this clonotype turned up a few times. The chain joins TRBV6-5 to TRBJ2-2; D is undetermined. The CDR3 is 16 residues long. Per the germline V gene, CDR1 is MNHEY and CDR2 is SVGAGI. The V end was cut by 0 bases, the J end by 2 bases, with 10 bases between. The CDR3 region is CASSYSMQANTGELFF. The DNA of the CDR3 is TGTGCCAGCAGTTACTCGATGCAGGCCAACACCGGGGAGCTGTTTTTT.

The sample holds a few counts of this clonotype. CDR3 sequence reads: CASSRTAGNHGYTF. The CDR3 DNA reads TGCGCCAGCAGCCGAACCGCGGGGAATCATGGCTACACCTTC. V and J are TRBV5-1 and TRBJ1-2; D gene unclear. Germline CDR1 SGHRS, CDR2 YFSETQ. The V gene lost 4 bases and the J gene lost 6 bases, with 16 bases spanning the gap. The CDR3 spans 14 residues.

There are many counts of this clonotype. V and J are TRBV4-1 and TRBJ2-7; 14 nucleotides match TRBD2. The CDR3 extends over 18 amino acids. The ends lost 1 base at V and 2 bases at J; junction bases unmatched: 7. CDR1 is MGHRA and CDR2 is YSYEKL in the germline V gene. This CDR3 reads CASSQGLAGGTLAYEQYF. CDR3 sequence (DNA): TGCGCCAGCAGCCAAGGACTAGCGGGGGGGACCCTCGCCTACGAGCAGTACTTC.

The chain recombines TRBV5-5 with TRBJ2-7; TRBD2 agrees at 7 bases. The CDR3 loop spans 14 amino acids. The trim removed 1 base at V and 2 bases at J, leaving 3 bases unmatched. CDR1 and CDR2 from the germline V gene are SGHKS and YYEKEE (reference sequence). CDR3 sequence reads: CASSLFGLAYEQYF. CDR3 sequence (DNA): TGTGCCAGCAGCTTGTTTGGACTAGCCTACGAGCAGTACTTC.

V is TRBV12-5 and J is TRBJ2-5; tentative D call: TRBD2 (5 bases). This CDR3 region has 14 residues. CDR1 LGHNT and CDR2 FRNRAP come from the germline V gene. V lost 4 bases to trimming and J lost 0 bases, with 9 bases between them. The CDR3: CASGWTGNQETQYF. CDR3 bases: TGTGCTAGTGGTTGGACGGGAAACCAAGAGACCCAGTACTTC.

This clonotype was found a few times. The genes are TRBV7-9 and TRBJ1-6; TRBD1 matches 7 bases. There are 14 residues in the CDR3. Germline CDR1 is SEHNR and CDR2 is FQNEAQ (reference sequence). Losses at the gene ends were 5 bases for V and 7 bases for J; bases not matched to a gene: 5. The CDR3 here is CASSETGQNSPLHF. In DNA, the CDR3 is TGTGCCAGCAGCGAGACAGGGCAGAATTCACCCCTCCACTTT.

CDR3 sequence (DNA): TGTGCCAGCAGCTTACGGGGTGGGACAGCAAACACTGAAGCTTTCTTT. Its translation is CASSLRGGTANTEAFF. This chain connects TRBV7-9 to TRBJ1-1; 7 nucleotides agree with TRBD1. This CDR3 is built from 16 residues. The trim removed 2 bases at V and 2 bases at J, leaving 8 bases unmatched. Germline values: CDR1 SEHNR, CDR2 FQNEAQ (reference sequence).

This clonotype was observed a few times. The V call is TRBV20-1, the J call TRBJ2-1, with D tentatively TRBD2 (5 bases). The CDR3 is 14 amino acids. Germline assignment: CDR1 DFQATT and CDR2 SNEGSKA (reference sequence). The germline V and J ends were trimmed by 4 bases and 4 bases, with 14 bases remaining between them. Written as DNA, the CDR3 is TGCAGTGCTACCGAGGGTGAACTTTACAATGAGCAGTTCTTC. It codes for CSATEGELYNEQFF.

This clonotype was found a few times. The chain has TRBV12-3 or TRBV12-4 and TRBJ2-7; 7 nucleotides line up with TRBD2. With V trimmed by 3 bases and J by 4 bases, 9 bases remained unmatched. The CDR3 contains 15 residues. CDR3 DNA sequence: TGTGCCAGCAGTTTGGAGGCACCCGGGGGGTACGAGCAGTACTTC. Translation: CASSLEAPGGYEQYF.

This clonotype showed up just a few times. The chain combines TRBV24-1 with TRBJ2-1; D possibly corresponds to TRBD2 (5 bases). The CDR3 sequence is 15 residues long. Germline CDR1 KGHDR, CDR2 SFDVKD. With 2 bases removed from V and 7 bases from J, the gap between germline ends came to 14 bases. The CDR3 coding sequence is TGTGCCACCAGTGATTCCGGGATAAGGGAGAATGAGCAGTTCTTC. Protein product: CATSDSGIRENEQFF.

This clonotype appeared a few times. One end of the junction fails to match germline, which may point to a read error. The CDR3 protein is CASSLGPSYQETQYF. CDR3 sequence (DNA): TGTGCTAGCAGCTTAGGCCCTTCGTACCAAGAGACCCAGTACTTC. J is TRBJ2-5 and V is TRBV7-7; D uncertain. CDR3 length: 15 amino acids. CDR1 is SSHAT, CDR2 FNYEAQ, per germline (reference sequence).

This clonotype was detected only a few times. V is TRBV7-8 and J is TRBJ2-5, with D tentatively TRBD2 (7 bases). V lost 4 bases, J lost 1 base, and 16 bases lay in between. The CDR3 is 16 amino acids. The germline V gene has CDR1 SGHVS and CDR2 FQNEAQ. The CDR3 nucleotides read TGTGCCAGCAGCTGGGGGGGCGTGGGGGTCCAAGAGACCCAGTACTTC. It encodes CASSWGGVGVQETQYF.

The rearrangement joins TRBV28 to TRBJ2-5, with D possibly being TRBD2 (5 bases). This CDR3 region has 12 residues. Trimming shortened V by 8 bases and J by 5 bases, and 12 bases separated the two germline ends. CDR1 is MDHEN, CDR2 SYDVKM, per germline. The CDR3 protein is CASVAGEETQYF. The CDR3 nucleotides are TGTGCCAGCGTCGCCGGGGAGGAGACCCAGTACTTC.

This clonotype was recorded a few times. The chain couples TRBV15 to TRBJ2-2, with D perhaps TRBD2 (5 bases). The germline CDR1 and CDR2 sequences are LNHNV and YYDKDF (reference sequence). Trimming removed 0 bases from V and 8 bases from J, with 19 bases in between. CDR3 length equals 17 residues. In DNA, the CDR3 is TGTGCCACCAGCAGAGATCGTTCTAGCTTGCTTCAGGGGGAGCTGTTTTTT. Residues: CATSRDRSSLLQGELFF.

The rearrangement links TRBV25-1 to TRBJ2-5; TRBD1 is a possible D gene (5 bases). In germline, CDR1 is MGHDK, CDR2 SYGVNS. Trimming pared 4 bases from V and 4 bases from J, leaving 19 bases between. This CDR3 has 16 residues. The CDR3: CASSGLVQGQGETQYF. CDR3 DNA: TGTGCCAGCAGTGGCCTGGTACAAGGCCAGGGAGAGACCCAGTACTTC.

This clonotype was counted many times. The chain joins TRBV5-1 to TRBJ2-7, with a tentative D call TRBD1 (5 bases). Trimming took off 4 bases at V and 4 bases at J, with 15 bases between the two ends. Germline CDR1 reads SGHRS; CDR2 reads YFSETQ. The CDR3 loop spans 14 amino acids. CDR3 loop: CASSRDRELYEQYF. DNA for the CDR3: TGCGCCAGCAGCCGAGACAGAGAATTATACGAGCAGTACTTC.

There are many counts of this clonotype. This chain connects TRBV3-1 to TRBJ2-7; possibly TRBD2 for D (6 bases). Germline V lookup: CDR1 LGHDT, CDR2 YNNKEL (reference sequence). V was trimmed by 6 bases and J by 0 bases, leaving 15 bases between them. The CDR3 is 15 amino acids. CDR3 sequence reads: CASSGDFPYSYEQYF. In DNA, the CDR3 is TGTGCCAGCAGTGGGGACTTTCCTTACTCCTACGAGCAGTACTTC.

This clonotype occurred a few times. This sequence joins TRBV27 and TRBJ2-3, with 8 nucleotides matching TRBD2. V shed 5 bases, J shed 6 bases, and the junction held 10 bases outside the gene matches. Germline V CDR1 and CDR2: MNHEY, SMNVEV (reference sequence). The CDR3 runs 15 residues. The CDR3 here is CASSPARGGADTQYF. The CDR3, as DNA: TGTGCCAGCAGTCCCGCCCGGGGGGGGGCCGATACGCAGTATTTT.

The chain combines TRBV9 with TRBJ1-1; D gene ambiguous. CDR1 and CDR2 from the germline V gene are SGDLS and YYNGEE. The CDR3 has 14 residues. V lost 0 bases to trimming and J lost 10 bases, with 16 bases between them. The DNA for the CDR3 is TGTGCCAGCAGCGTAGGGGGTCGGGCGAAGGGAGCTTTCTTT. This codes for CASSVGGRAKGAFF. Drawing the rest from reference TRBV9 and TRBJ1-1, the complete variable domain is DSGVTQTPKHLITATGQRVTLRCSPRSGDLSVYWYQQSLDQGLQFLIQYYNGEERAKGNILERFSAQQFPDLHSELNLSSLELGDSALYFCASSVGGRAKGAFFGQGTRLTVV.

The chain combines TRBV11-2 with TRBJ2-3; tentative D call: TRBD2 (5 bases). In germline, CDR1 is SGHAT, CDR2 FQNNGV. This CDR3 contains 14 residues. Trimming cost V 6 bases and J 2 bases, with 12 bases left between them. CDR3 in amino acids: CASRFTGNTDTQYF. The CDR3 DNA is TGTGCCAGCAGATTCACCGGGAACACAGATACGCAGTATTTT.

This clonotype was counted between two and nine times. This chain joins TRBV6-2 or TRBV6-3 and TRBJ1-5, with 9 bases that match TRBD1. The CDR3 covers 15 residues. V shed 5 bases and J 4 bases; nucleotides not matched to a gene: 6. Germline CDR1 is MNHEY and CDR2 is SVGEGT. For the CDR3, the DNA is TGTGCCAGCAGTGGGACAGGGAAATTTAATCAGCCCCAGCATTTT. It is translated as CASSGTGKFNQPQHF.

This clonotype was found a few times. The genes are TRBV24-1 and TRBJ2-7; no clear D gene. The CDR3 has 12 residues. Between the trimmed V and J ends, which lost 2 bases and 7 bases, there was a span of 8 bases. In germline, CDR1 is KGHDR, CDR2 SFDVKD. The CDR3 DNA reads as TGTGCCACCAGTGATTCCGTTGGAGAGCAGTACTTC. It translates to CATSDSVGEQYF.